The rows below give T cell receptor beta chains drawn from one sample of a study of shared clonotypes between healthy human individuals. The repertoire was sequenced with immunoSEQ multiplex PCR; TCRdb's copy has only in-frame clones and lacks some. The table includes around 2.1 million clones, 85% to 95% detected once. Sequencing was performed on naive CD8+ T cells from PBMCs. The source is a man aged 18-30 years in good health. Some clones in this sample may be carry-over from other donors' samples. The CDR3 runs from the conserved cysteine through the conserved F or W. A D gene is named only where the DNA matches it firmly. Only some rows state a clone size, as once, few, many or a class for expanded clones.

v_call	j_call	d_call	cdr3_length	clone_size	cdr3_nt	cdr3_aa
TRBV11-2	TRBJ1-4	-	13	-	TGTGCCAGCAGCTTAGATCTTGGGGGCGGACTGTTTTTT	CASSLDLGGGLFF
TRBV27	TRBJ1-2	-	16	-	TGTGCCAGCAGTTTCTCCCTCGGTGACAGGCACTATGGCTACACCTTC	CASSFSLGDRHYGYTF
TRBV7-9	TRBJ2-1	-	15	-	TGTGCCAGCAGCTTAGTAGGGGCACAGGGCAATGAGCAGTTCTTC	CASSLVGAQGNEQFF
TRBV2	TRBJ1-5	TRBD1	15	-	TGTGCCAGCAGTGAACTGCTAGGGGACAGTGTGCCCCAGCATTTT	CASSELLGDSVPQHF
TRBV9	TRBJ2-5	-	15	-	TGTGCCAGCAGCGTGTCAGGGACGAGGCAAGAGACCCAGTACTTC	CASSVSGTRQETQYF
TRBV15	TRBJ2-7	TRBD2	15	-	TGTGCCACCAGCACCGGACTAGCGGGAGCCTACGAGCAGTACTTC	CATSTGLAGAYEQYF
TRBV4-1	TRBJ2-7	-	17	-	TGCGCCAGCAGCCAAGTGACCCCTGTGGCCTCTCCCTACGAGCAGTACTTC	CASSQVTPVASPYEQYF
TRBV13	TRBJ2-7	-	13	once	TGTGCCAGCAGCTTAGGGTTAGGGAACGAGCAGTACTTC	CASSLGLGNEQYF
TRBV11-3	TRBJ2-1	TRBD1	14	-	TGTGCCAGCAGCTATAACAGGGGGCAGGGGGAGCAGTTCTTC	CASSYNRGQGEQFF
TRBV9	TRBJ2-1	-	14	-	TGTGCCAGCAGCGCCGCGGGACTTTACAATGAGCAGTTCTTC	CASSAAGLYNEQFF
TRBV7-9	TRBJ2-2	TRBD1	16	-	TGTGCCAGCAGCCCCCGACAGGGCCAGAACACCGGGGAGCTGTTTTTT	CASSPRQGQNTGELFF
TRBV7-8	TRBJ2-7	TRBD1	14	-	TGTGCCAGCAGCTTAGATCCTACAGGGGACGAGCAGTACTTC	CASSLDPTGDEQYF
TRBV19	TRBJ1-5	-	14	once	TGTGCCAGCACCGGGACGGAGGTCGCTCAGCCCCAGCATTTT	CASTGTEVAQPQHF
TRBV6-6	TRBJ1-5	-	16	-	TGTGCCAGCAGCCAGGACAACAGGGATAGCAATCAGCCCCAGCATTTT	CASSQDNRDSNQPQHF
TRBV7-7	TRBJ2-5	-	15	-	TGTGCCAGCAGCCCGAACATAGGGGATCGGGAGACCCAGTACTTC	CASSPNIGDRETQYF
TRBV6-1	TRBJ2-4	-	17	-	TGTGCCAGCAGTGCTCCCAACGACGGGGACACACTCTCTTTTCAGTACTTC	CASSAPNDGDTLSFQYF
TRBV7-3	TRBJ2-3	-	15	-	TGTGCCAGCAGCTCAACAGATTCTTACACAGATACGCAGTATTTT	CASSSTDSYTDTQYF
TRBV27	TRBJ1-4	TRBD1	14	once	TGTGCCAGCAGCAACGGACAGGTCCGCGAAAAACTGTTTTTT	CASSNGQVREKLFF
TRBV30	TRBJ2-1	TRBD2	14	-	TGTGCCTTATCGCGGGAGGCCCCCTACAATGAGCAGTTCTTC	CALSREAPYNEQFF
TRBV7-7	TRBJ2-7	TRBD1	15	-	TGTGCCAGCAGCCCGGGACAGGGAGCTGCCTACGAGCAGTACTTC	CASSPGQGAAYEQYF
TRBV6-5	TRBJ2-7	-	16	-	TGTGCCAGCAGTTACAATGGAATAGGTTACTCCTACGAGCAGTACTTC	CASSYNGIGYSYEQYF
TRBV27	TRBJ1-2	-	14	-	TGTGCCAGCAGTCCGAGGGACGGGTCGTACAGCTACACCTTC	CASSPRDGSYSYTF
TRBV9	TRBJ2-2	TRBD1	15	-	TGTGCCAGCAGCCCCAGGGACAGGGTAAACGGGGAGCTGTTTTTT	CASSPRDRVNGELFF
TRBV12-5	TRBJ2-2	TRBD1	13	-	TGTGCTAGTGGGACAGGGGACACCGGGGAGCTGTTTTTT	CASGTGDTGELFF
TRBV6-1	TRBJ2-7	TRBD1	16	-	TGTGCCAGCAGTGAGGGACAGTTTTCGTTCGTTTACGAGCAGTACTTC	CASSEGQFSFVYEQYF
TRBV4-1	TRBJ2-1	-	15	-	TGCGCCAGCAGCCAAGGGGACGGTACCTACAATGAGCAGTTCTTC	CASSQGDGTYNEQFF
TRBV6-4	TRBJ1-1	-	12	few	TGTGCCAGCAAAGTCCCCTGTACTGAAGCTTTCTTT	CASKVPCTEAFF
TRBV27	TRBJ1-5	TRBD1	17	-	TGTGCCAGCAGTGACATGACAGGGAGCTATAGCAATCAGCCCCAGCATTTT	CASSDMTGSYSNQPQHF
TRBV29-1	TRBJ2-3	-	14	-	TGCAGCGTTGCCGGGGGACCTAGCACAGATACGCAGTATTTT	CSVAGGPSTDTQYF
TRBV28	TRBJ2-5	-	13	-	TGTGCCAGCAGTTTATCGGGCCAAGAGACCCAGTACTTC	CASSLSGQETQYF
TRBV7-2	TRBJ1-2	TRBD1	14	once	TGTGCCAGCACCTGGGGACAGGGTGACTATGGCTACACCTTC	CASTWGQGDYGYTF
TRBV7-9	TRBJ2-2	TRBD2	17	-	TGTGCCAGCAGCTTAGAACTAGCGGGAGCTCCCACCGGGGAGCTGTTTTTT	CASSLELAGAPTGELFF
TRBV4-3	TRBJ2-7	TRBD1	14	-	TGCGCCAGCAGCCCCGCCCGGACAGGGTACGAGCAGTACTTC	CASSPARTGYEQYF
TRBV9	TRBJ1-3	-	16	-	TGTGCCAGCAGCCTCTCGCATCTTACGGGGGGAAACACCATATATTTT	CASSLSHLTGGNTIYF
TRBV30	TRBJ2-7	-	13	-	TGTGCCTGGAAGGGAGGGGGCCGCTACGAGCAGTACTTC	CAWKGGGRYEQYF
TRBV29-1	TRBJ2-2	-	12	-	TGCAGCGTGACTAGTTTTATCGGGGAGCTGTTTTTT	CSVTSFIGELFF
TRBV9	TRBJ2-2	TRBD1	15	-	TGTGCCAGCAGCGCCGGGACAGGGGTCACCGGGGAGCTGTTTTTT	CASSAGTGVTGELFF
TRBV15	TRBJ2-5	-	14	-	TGTGCCACCGGAACGGGGACGGAGGAAGAGACCCAGTACTTC	CATGTGTEEETQYF
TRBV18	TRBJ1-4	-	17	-	TGTGCCAGCTCACCACCCCCCCGGCAGGCCCAGGGTGAAAAACTGTTTTTT	CASSPPPRQAQGEKLFF
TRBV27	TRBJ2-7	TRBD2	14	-	TGTGCCAGCAGTTTAATGGGGGGGGGCTACGAGCAGTACTTC	CASSLMGGGYEQYF
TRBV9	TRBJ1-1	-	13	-	TGTGCCAGCAGCGTCCGGGTAGGCACTGAAGCTTTCTTT	CASSVRVGTEAFF
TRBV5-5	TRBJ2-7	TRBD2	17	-	TGTGCCAGCAGTTCCCGGACCAGCGGGAGGGCCCGCTACGAGCAGTACTTC	CASSSRTSGRARYEQYF
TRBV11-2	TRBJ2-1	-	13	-	TGTGCCAGCAGCTTAGATCTGGCGGGAGAGCAGTTCTTC	CASSLDLAGEQFF
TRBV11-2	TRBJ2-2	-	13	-	TGTGCCAGCAGCCCCCCGGTTGAGGGGGAGCTGTTTTTT	CASSPPVEGELFF
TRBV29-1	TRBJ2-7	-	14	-	TGCAGCGTCCTTGGGTCGGAGGGCGGCTACGAGCAGTACTTC	CSVLGSEGGYEQYF
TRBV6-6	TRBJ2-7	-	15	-	TGTGCCAGCAGTTATGAGGGTTTCCCCGCCTACGAGCAGTACTTC	CASSYEGFPAYEQYF
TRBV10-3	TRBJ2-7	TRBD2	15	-	TGTGCCATCAGTGACGGGAGGGAGGGCCGCTACGAGCAGTACTTC	CAISDGREGRYEQYF
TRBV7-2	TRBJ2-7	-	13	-	TGTGCCAGCAGCTTTGGGCTAGCTAACGAGCAGTACTTC	CASSFGLANEQYF
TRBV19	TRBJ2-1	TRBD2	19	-	TGTGCCACGCTATTACCGGCTAGCGGGAGGGATGGCTCCTACAATGAGCAGTTCTTC	CATLLPASGRDGSYNEQFF
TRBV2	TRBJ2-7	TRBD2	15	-	TGTGCCAGCACCACGGGGGGGGGACACCACTACGAGCAGTACTTC	CASTTGGGHHYEQYF
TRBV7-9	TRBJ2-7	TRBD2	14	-	TGTGCCAGCAGCGTGGGACTAGCGGGGCTCGAGCAGTACTTC	CASSVGLAGLEQYF
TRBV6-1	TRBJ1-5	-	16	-	TGTGCCAGCAGTGAATGGGGGCACTATAGCAATCAGCCCCAGCATTTT	CASSEWGHYSNQPQHF